These 21 T cell receptor beta chains originate from one sample sequenced in a study of cytomegalovirus exposure and HLA in healthy donors. PCR was performed using 60 Vbeta and 13 Jbeta primers. TCRdb's table, derived via immunoSEQ multiplex PCR, lists solely in-frame clones and lacks some. The sample table sets out tens of thousands of clones. The sequenced sample was PBMCs. Every receptor here comes from a woman aged 55-70 years in good health and CMV-seronegative.

CDR3: CASSPRENWVYEQFF. CDR3 in DNA: TGTGCCAGTAGTCCGCGGGAGAACTGGGTGTATGAGCAGTTCTTC. V gene TRBV19 combines with J gene TRBJ2-1; 7 bases are shared with TRBD2. The CDR3 length is 15 residues. Germline CDR1 and CDR2: LNHDA and SQIVND (reference sequence). V lost 5 bases, J lost 8 bases, and 12 bases stayed unmatched.

This sequence joins TRBV19 and TRBJ2-2; 8 positions agree with TRBD2. V dropped 6 bases and J dropped 4; count of bases not matched to a gene: 4. CDR3 size: 14 residues. Germline V lookup: CDR1 LNHDA, CDR2 SQIVND (reference sequence). In nucleotides, the CDR3 is TGTGCCAGTAGAGTCCTAGCGGGCACCGGGGAGCTGTTTTTT. It translates to CASRVLAGTGELFF.

The V call is TRBV5-6, the J call TRBJ2-7; no firm D call. There are 13 residues in the CDR3. Trimming pared 0 bases from V and 4 bases from J, leaving 8 bases between. The V gene's germline CDR1 is SGHDT and CDR2 YYEEEE. The CDR3 region is CASSLVSTYEQYF. CDR3 DNA: TGTGCCAGCAGCTTGGTATCCACATACGAGCAGTACTTC.

J is TRBJ2-3 and V is TRBV6-6, with D maybe TRBD2 (6 bases). The V end was cut by 7 bases, the J end by 0 bases, with 17 bases between. CDR1 and CDR2 (germline): MNHNY, SVGAGI (reference sequence). The CDR3 runs to 16 residues. CDR3 sequence (DNA): TGTGCCAGCACCCCCCCAGGCGGGATGAGCACAGATACGCAGTATTTT. This encodes CASTPPGGMSTDTQYF.

The genes are TRBV12-5 and TRBJ2-7, with TRBD1 matching 9 bases. CDR3 size: 14 residues. The germline V gene encodes CDR1 LGHNT and CDR2 FRNRAP. J gave up 4 bases and V 9 bases, and 10 bases lay outside the gene matches. The CDR3 sequence: CARVYRDRAYEQYF. CDR3 sequence (DNA): TGTGCTAGGGTGTATCGGGACAGGGCGTACGAGCAGTACTTC.

V usage is TRBV15 and J usage is TRBJ2-7; 7 bases line up with TRBD1. The ends lost 5 bases at V and 5 bases at J; junction bases unmatched: 12. The length of the CDR3 is 15 residues. The germline gives CDR1 LNHNV, CDR2 YYDKDF (reference sequence). The CDR3 nucleotides read TGTGCCACCAGCGCCAGACAGGGCCCTCCGGACGAGCAGTACTTC. This gives the protein CATSARQGPPDEQYF. Together with reference TRBV15 and TRBJ2-7, the CDR3 gives the full variable domain: DAMVIQNPRYQVTQFGKPVTLSCSQTLNHNVMYWYQQKSSQAPKLLFHYYDKDFNNEADTPDNFQSRRPNTSFCFLDIRSPGLGDTAMYLCATSARQGPPDEQYFGPGTRLTVT.

With regard to this clone: Other DNA sequences in this sample translate to the same CDR3. The chain uses TRBV9 and TRBJ2-3; D is ambiguous. The V gene lost 2 bases and the J gene lost 3 bases, with 7 bases spanning the gap. The CDR3 extends over 13 amino acids. Germline V lookup: CDR1 SGDLS, CDR2 YYNGEE. The CDR3 spells CASSVFGTDTQYF. The CDR3 DNA reads TGTGCCAGCAGCGTCTTCGGGACAGATACGCAGTATTTT.

The J gene is TRBJ2-7, the V gene TRBV5-1; D is possibly TRBD1 (5 bases). Germline-derived CDR1 and CDR2 are SGHRS and YFSETQ. Trimming removed 3 bases from V and 0 bases from J, with 13 bases in between. The CDR3 totals 15 residues. As DNA, the CDR3 is TGCGCCAGCAGCTGGGGTCCGGACATCTCCTACGAGCAGTACTTC. It codes for CASSWGPDISYEQYF.

J is TRBJ1-1 and V is TRBV11-3; no reliable D call. This CDR3 comprises 16 residues. Looked up from germline, CDR1 is SGHNT and CDR2 is YENEEA. V lost 4 bases to trimming and J lost 1 base, with 16 bases between them. This CDR3 is CASSSQTGLGNTEAFF. CDR3 coding DNA: TGTGCCAGCAGCTCCCAGACTGGTTTAGGGAACACTGAAGCTTTCTTT.

The chain combines TRBV27 with TRBJ1-2; D possibly corresponds to TRBD1 (6 bases). The ends were cut back, 6 bases at V and 8 bases at J, with 19 bases in the middle. This CDR3 has 14 amino acids. CDR1 is MNHEY, CDR2 SMNVEV, per germline (reference sequence). The CDR3, as DNA: TGTGCCAGCAGGGACGGACAGTCGCTGGGAGGCTACACCTTC. Its translation is CASRDGQSLGGYTF.

J is TRBJ2-5 and V is TRBV4-2; no reliable D call. The last part of the DNA fits TRBJ2-7 better; the J call may be wrong. The germline V gene encodes CDR1 LGHNA and CDR2 YNFKEQ. This CDR3 contains 12 residues. The CDR3 DNA sequence: TGTGCCAGCAGCCAAGATCTGCGCGAGCAGTACTTC. Translation gives CASSQDLREQYF.

This sequence joins TRBV7-9 and TRBJ2-7, with 8 bases lining up with TRBD2. Losses at the gene ends were 4 bases for V and 4 bases for J; bases not matched to a gene: 3. Germline-derived CDR1 and CDR2 are SEHNR and FQNEAQ (reference sequence). This CDR3 comprises 13 residues. The CDR3 DNA reads TGTGCCAGCAGCTCTAGCGGGCCTTACGAGCAGTACTTC. It specifies CASSSSGPYEQYF.

The V gene is TRBV27, the J gene TRBJ2-7; the D gene is possibly TRBD1 (6 bases). The germline gives CDR1 MNHEY, CDR2 SMNVEV (reference sequence). This CDR3 has 14 residues. Trimming left V 2 bases short and J 5 bases short, with 13 bases between. CDR3 DNA: TGTGCCAGCAGTTTAACAGGGCTGATCGACGAGCAGTACTTC. Amino acid sequence: CASSLTGLIDEQYF.

The genes are TRBV29-1 and TRBJ2-5; D is possibly TRBD1 (6 bases). The J call could be wrong; TRBJ2-7 is a better fit for the DNA end. The CDR3 is 12 amino acids. CDR1 SQVTM and CDR2 ANQGSEA come from the germline V gene. The CDR3 nucleotides are TGCAGCGTTAAACAGGGATCCTACGAGCAGTACTTC. Translation: CSVKQGSYEQYF.

The J gene is TRBJ2-7, the V gene TRBV30; TRBD1 might be the D (6 bases). With 3 bases removed from V and 2 bases from J, the gap between germline ends came to 11 bases. The CDR3 is 13 residues long. CDR1 is GTSNPN, CDR2 SVGIG, per germline (reference sequence). The CDR3 reads CAWRQDRAYEQYF. DNA of the CDR3: TGTGCCTGGAGACAGGACAGAGCCTACGAGCAGTACTTC.

CDR3 protein: CASSARTGDNEQFF. CDR3 bases: TGTGCCAGCAGCGCAAGGACAGGGGACAATGAGCAGTTCTTC. V and J are TRBV7-2 and TRBJ2-1, with 9 nucleotides matching TRBD1. V shed 5 bases and J 5 bases; nucleotides not matched to a gene: 4. The germline CDR1 and CDR2 sequences are SGHTA and FQGNSA. This CDR3 is 14 amino acids long.

V usage is TRBV7-9 and J usage is TRBJ2-1; TRBD2 matches at 14 bases. The germline V gene has CDR1 SEHNR and CDR2 FQNEAQ (reference sequence). V lost 5 bases to trimming and J lost 8 bases; unmatched junction nucleotides: 5. The CDR3 totals 15 residues. CDR3 coding DNA: TGTGCCAGCAGCCTTGGACTAGCGGGGGGCGATGAGCAGTTCTTC. Its protein product is CASSLGLAGGDEQFF.

The chain has TRBV2 and TRBJ2-4; possibly TRBD1 for D (7 bases). The CDR3 runs to 16 residues. With 6 bases removed from V and 9 bases from J, the gap between germline ends came to 24 bases. CDR1 is SNHLY and CDR2 is FYNNEI in the germline V gene. CDR3 sequence: CASSDDRAGIRSIQYF. In DNA, the CDR3 is TGTGCCAGCAGCGACGACAGGGCGGGGATCCGGAGCATTCAGTACTTC.

This chain links TRBV10-1 with TRBJ2-5; D might be TRBD1 (6 bases). The CDR3 is made up of 17 amino acids. Germline lookup yields CDR1 WNHNN and CDR2 SYGVQD (reference sequence). Trimming removed 0 bases at V and 0 bases at J, with 14 bases between. The CDR3 loop reads CASSESWSRDNQETQYF. CDR3 sequence (DNA): TGCGCCAGCAGTGAGTCGTGGTCGAGGGACAACCAAGAGACCCAGTACTTC.

This rearrangement joins TRBV11-2 to TRBJ1-4; perhaps TRBD1 as D (5 bases). Germline CDR1 is SGHAT and CDR2 is FQNNGV. Trimming left V 0 bases short and J 14 bases short, with 13 bases between. The CDR3 is 13 amino acids. The CDR3 region is CASSLDLKGDLFF. Written as DNA, the CDR3 is TGTGCCAGCAGCTTAGATCTTAAAGGGGATCTGTTTTTT.

This chain uses TRBV6-6 with TRBJ2-7, with TRBD2 matching over 11 bases. The ends lost 6 bases at V and 1 base at J; junction bases unmatched: 5. This CDR3 has 15 residues. The germline V gene encodes CDR1 MNHNY and CDR2 SVGAGI (reference sequence). CDR3: CASRVAGGLSYEQYF. The CDR3 DNA sequence: TGTGCCAGCAGGGTAGCGGGAGGGCTTTCCTACGAGCAGTACTTC.